What follows is one T cell receptor beta chain and its context. The repertoire was sequenced with immunoSEQ multiplex PCR; TCRdb's copy has only in-frame clones and lacks some. The sample includes tens of thousands of clones, roughly 78% of them seen just once. CDR1 is MNHEY, CDR2 SVGAGI, per germline. CDR3 length: 14 residues. The ends were cut back, 6 bases at V and 2 bases at J, with 11 bases in the middle. The data derive from a study of blood T cell repertoires in COVID-19. This clonotype was obtained from a man between 60 and 75 years old with active or convalescent COVID-19. The specimen sequenced was peripheral blood. V is TRBV6-5 and J is TRBJ1-3; weak D call: TRBD1 (5 bases). The CDR3 here is CASRSGVAGNTIYF. CDR3 nucleotide sequence: TGTGCCAGCAGGTCGGGGGTAGCTGGAAACACCATATATTTT.